Listed below are T cell receptor beta chains from one sample, sequenced in a study of post-analysis software for immune sequencing data. TCRdb redid the calling of the PCR reads with MiXCR, one entry per CDR3 protein. The profile shows hundreds of thousands of distinct CDR3 sequences, about 40% of them singletons. Sequencing used blood. The receptors shown here come from a girl aged 2-15 years with multiple sclerosis. CDR3s include the opening cysteine and the closing phenylalanine or tryptophan. A D gene is named only where the DNA matches it firmly. Not every row has a clone size; where given, it reads once, few, many or a size class.

d_call j_call clone_size v_call cdr3_aa cdr3_nt
TRBD2 TRBJ2-1 - TRBV7-2 CASLLRGLAGPKGNEQFF TGTGCCAGCCTACTCCGGGGACTAGCGGGACCAAAGGGGAATGAGCAGTTCTTC
TRBD1 TRBJ1-2 - TRBV28 CASNRGDYGYTF TGTGCCAGTAACAGGGGGGACTATGGCTACACCTTC
- TRBJ2-1 - TRBV7-9 CASSLVWGTLAMGEQFF TGTGCCAGCAGCTTAGTTTGGGGGACACTAGCCATGGGTGAGCAGTTCTTC
- TRBJ2-5 once TRBV4-2 CASSQGGEAETQYF TGTGCCAGCAGCCAAGGTGGGGAAGCAGAGACCCAGTACTTC
- TRBJ1-2 few TRBV4-1 CASSQAYRPYGYTF TGCGCCAGCAGCCAAGCGTACCGACCCTATGGCTACACCTTC
- TRBJ1-2 - TRBV10-3 CAISADSQRGYTF TGTGCCATCAGTGCGGACTCTCAGCGGGGCTACACCTTC
- TRBJ1-2 few TRBV20-1 CSASDRDPLYGYTF TGCAGTGCATCGGACCGGGACCCTCTCTATGGCTACACCTTC
- TRBJ2-1 - TRBV29-1 CSVIASNEQFF TGCAGCGTTATTGCCAGCAATGAGCAGTTCTTC
- TRBJ2-7 - TRBV4-3 CASSQEGMGYEQYF TGCGCCAGCAGCCAAGAAGGGATGGGCTACGAGCAGTACTTC
TRBD1 TRBJ1-5 - TRBV12-3/TRBV12-4 CASSFSGGQPQHF TGTGCCAGCAGTTTTTCAGGGGGACAGCCCCAGCATTTT
TRBD2 TRBJ2-7 - TRBV29-1 CSVGTSGGLTQYF TGCAGCGTTGGGACTAGCGGGGGGCTCACCCAGTACTTC
- TRBJ2-7 few TRBV4-3 CASSQDSRDFSYEQYF TGCGCCAGCAGCCAAGATTCTAGGGACTTCTCCTACGAGCAGTACTTC
TRBD1 TRBJ2-5 - TRBV25-1 CASSEGGTGYQETQYF TGTGCCAGCAGTGAAGGGGGGACAGGGTACCAAGAGACCCAGTACTTC
TRBD2 TRBJ2-1 - TRBV12-3/TRBV12-4 CASSTRRLAGFNEVQFF TGTGCCAGCAGTACCAGGAGACTAGCGGGCTTCAATGAAGTGCAGTTCTTC
- TRBJ2-7 - TRBV6-1 CASSEQLSSYEQYF TGTGCCAGCAGTGAACAGCTGAGCTCCTACGAGCAGTACTTC
- TRBJ1-2 few TRBV4-1 CASSQVMGISRGVYGYTF TGCGCCAGCAGCCAAGTCATGGGGATTTCCAGAGGAGTCTATGGCTACACCTTC
- TRBJ2-5 few TRBV9 CASSVGTSHQETQYF TGTGCCAGCAGCGTAGGGACATCGCACCAAGAGACCCAGTACTTC
- TRBJ1-2 few TRBV6-2/TRBV6-3 CASSYDGRDVYGYTF TGTGCCAGCAGTTACGATGGCAGGGACGTTTATGGCTACACCTTC
TRBD1 TRBJ2-1 - TRBV6-1 CASSGPSGQGTNSYNEQFF TGTGCCAGCAGTGGCCCCTCGGGACAGGGAACGAACTCCTACAATGAGCAGTTCTTC
TRBD1 TRBJ1-6 - TRBV18 CASSYRRDRINSPLHF TGTGCCAGCTCCTATCGCCGGGACAGAATAAATTCACCCCTCCACTTT
TRBD2 TRBJ2-7 - TRBV27 CASSLGTSAYEQYF TGTGCCAGCAGTTTAGGGACTAGCGCCTACGAGCAGTACTTC
- TRBJ1-5 - TRBV20-1 CSARVGTRDNQPQHF TGCAGTGCTAGGGTCGGCACCCGGGACAATCAGCCCCAGCATTTT
TRBD1 TRBJ2-7 - TRBV12-3/TRBV12-4 CASSQMAAGTADF TGTGCCAGCAGTCAGATGGCTGCCGGGACAGCGGACTTC
- TRBJ1-5 few TRBV5-5 CASSRFYRTAYSNQPQHF TGTGCCAGCAGCCGATTCTATCGGACGGCTTATAGCAATCAGCCCCAGCATTTT
TRBD1 TRBJ2-1 few TRBV7-3 CASSRDREKQFF TGTGCCAGCAGCCGCGACAGGGAAAAGCAGTTCTTC
- TRBJ2-7 - TRBV2 CASFDSPLYEQYF TGTGCCAGCTTTGACAGCCCCCTCTACGAGCAGTACTTC
TRBD2 TRBJ2-3 - TRBV3-1 CASRGTSGLTDTQYF TGTGCCAGCAGAGGGACTAGCGGGCTGACAGATACGCAGTATTTT
- TRBJ2-7 few TRBV10-3 CAIGRSSYEQYF TGTGCCATCGGACGTTCTTCCTACGAGCAGTACTTC
TRBD2 TRBJ2-3 - TRBV9 CASSVAASGRPVADTQYF TGTGCCAGCAGCGTAGCCGCTAGCGGGAGGCCGGTCGCAGATACGCAGTATTTT
- TRBJ1-4 few TRBV20-1 CSVRAPTNEKLFF TGCAGTGTAAGGGCACCAACTAATGAAAAACTGTTTTTT
TRBD1 TRBJ1-1 - TRBV10-3 CAIRNPVGQAGSWDTEAFF TGTGCCATCAGAAACCCTGTCGGACAGGCCGGTTCGTGGGACACTGAAGCTTTCTTT
TRBD2 TRBJ2-3 few TRBV6-2/TRBV6-3 CASSYSIAGGNTDTQYF TGTGCCAGCAGTTACTCGATAGCGGGGGGGAACACAGATACGCAGTATTTT
- TRBJ2-1 - TRBV20-1 CSATFLASEQFF TGCAGTGCTACCTTCTTGGCGAGTGAGCAGTTCTTC
- TRBJ2-1 - TRBV6-1 CASSEALPSPLYNEQFF TGTGCCAGCAGTGAAGCGCTCCCCTCCCCTCTCTACAATGAGCAGTTCTTC
- TRBJ2-7 - TRBV5-1 CASSSPFGSGSSYERYF -
- TRBJ1-4 - TRBV6-5 CASSYSSRAGLPEKLFF TGTGCCAGCAGTTACTCGAGTAGGGCAGGGCTTCCTGAAAAACTGTTTTTT
- TRBJ2-1 few TRBV29-1 CSVHSSSYNEQFF TGCAGCGTACACAGCAGCTCCTACAATGAGCAGTTCTTC
- TRBJ2-3 once TRBV5-5 CASRLRDCPGDTQYF TGTGCCAGCAGGCTGAGGGACTGCCCCGGTGATACGCAGTATTTT
TRBD1 TRBJ2-4 - TRBV5-1 CASSLGSRRDRTYYGQYF TGCGCCAGCAGCTTGGGGTCCAGGAGGGACAGGACCTACTACGGGCAGTACTTC
- TRBJ1-1 - TRBV4-3 CASSQVRGNTEAFF TGCGCCAGCAGCCAAGTGAGGGGGAACACTGAAGCTTTCTTT
TRBD1 TRBJ1-1 - TRBV7-9 CASSSSGQGSNTEAFF TGTGCCAGCAGCTCCAGCGGACAGGGATCGAACACTGAAGCTTTCTTT
- TRBJ1-5 few TRBV15 CATSTRTLRNQPQHF TGTGCCACCAGCACCCGGACCCTCCGCAATCAGCCCCAGCATTTT
TRBD1 TRBJ1-5 - TRBV6-6 CASSPQGASKQPQHF TGTGCCAGCAGCCCTCAGGGGGCTTCTAAGCAGCCCCAGCATTTT
TRBD2 TRBJ2-1 - TRBV29-1 CSVGGLARAYNEQFF TGCAGCGTTGGAGGACTAGCCCGAGCTTACAATGAGCAGTTCTTC
TRBD1 TRBJ2-1 - TRBV29-1 CSVEAWDRGVDEQFF TGCAGCGTTGAAGCCTGGGACAGAGGGGTGGATGAGCAGTTCTTC
TRBD2 TRBJ2-1 - TRBV9 CASSASRTSGRHAYNEQFF TGTGCCAGCAGCGCATCCAGGACTAGCGGGAGGCATGCCTACAATGAGCAGTTCTTC
- TRBJ1-5 - TRBV6-2/TRBV6-3 CASSYLGKGNQPQHF TGTGCCAGCAGTTACTTGGGGAAGGGCAATCAGCCCCAGCATTTT
- TRBJ2-1 few TRBV7-2 CASSPYPAAGRSSSYNEQFF TGTGCCAGCAGCCCCTACCCCGCGGCGGGGCGATCGAGCTCCTACAATGAGCAGTTCTTC
TRBD1 TRBJ1-2 - TRBV28 CASSSGVGQGDGYTF TGTGCCAGCAGTTCCGGGGTAGGACAGGGGGATGGCTACACCTTC
- TRBJ2-5 - TRBV3-1 CASSQVSPVQETQYF TGTGCCAGCAGCCAAGTATCACCCGTCCAAGAGACCCAGTACTTC
TRBD1 TRBJ2-7 - TRBV29-1 CSVEYTGGPSYEQYF TGCAGCGTTGAATACACAGGGGGACCCTCCTACGAGCAGTACTTC
TRBD2 TRBJ2-7 - TRBV2 CASSRLAGGIVSYEQYF TGTGCCAGCAGTCGCCTAGCGGGGGGAATTGTATCCTACGAGCAGTACTTC
- TRBJ2-7 - TRBV7-8 CASSLGPIGSYEQYF TGTGCCAGCAGCCTCGGACCGATTGGGTCCTACGAGCAGTACTTC
- TRBJ1-2 - TRBV29-1 CSVGYSYGYTF TGCAGCGTGGGATACAGCTATGGCTACACCTTC